This TCR beta chain emerged from a study of preoperative IRX-2 immunotherapy in early breast cancer (dated by TCRdb to the late 2010s). Per the germline V gene, SGHTA is the CDR1 and FQGNSA is the CDR2. V sheds 5 bases and J sheds 5 bases, leaving 17 bases between their ends. There are 15 amino acids in the CDR3, from cysteine to phenylalanine inclusive. The sequence is cut down to CDR3 DNA, 45 bases in frame from base 1. The sample's treatment or condition, from its label and the paper: preoperative locoregional IRX-2 cytokine immunotherapy. The samples were obtained from a phase Ib study in which preoperative, locoregional IRX-2 cytokine immunotherapy intended to prime immune responses was tested. Before surgery, IRX-2 was given to the donors, who were patients with early-stage breast cancer. To prepare the library, the immunoSEQ multiplex PCR assay was applied. As stored in TCRdb, this immuneACCESS dataset retains in-frame rearrangements with V and J assigned. A fraction of the clones does not appear; measured against another copy, unresolved V genes explain less than half of the discrepancy, and the remainder lacks a known reason. The sample yields some 22,000 clones; 85% to 95% were counted once. About 17% of the sample goes to the ten largest clones.

A word on this clone: The target of this receptor is not known. No base qualities exist here, and no much larger clone lies one base off it.

The rearranged segments are TRBV7-2 and TRBJ2-3; the D gene is perhaps TRBD2, on 6 matching bases. The sequencing used tumor tissue, collected after IRX-2 immunotherapy. The clonotype comes from a human donor with breast cancer. The nucleotide sequence reads as follows: TGTGCCAGCAGCCCCGGGGGATTTGGGGGAGATACGCAGTATTTT. Translated, it gives CASSPGGFGGDTQYF.